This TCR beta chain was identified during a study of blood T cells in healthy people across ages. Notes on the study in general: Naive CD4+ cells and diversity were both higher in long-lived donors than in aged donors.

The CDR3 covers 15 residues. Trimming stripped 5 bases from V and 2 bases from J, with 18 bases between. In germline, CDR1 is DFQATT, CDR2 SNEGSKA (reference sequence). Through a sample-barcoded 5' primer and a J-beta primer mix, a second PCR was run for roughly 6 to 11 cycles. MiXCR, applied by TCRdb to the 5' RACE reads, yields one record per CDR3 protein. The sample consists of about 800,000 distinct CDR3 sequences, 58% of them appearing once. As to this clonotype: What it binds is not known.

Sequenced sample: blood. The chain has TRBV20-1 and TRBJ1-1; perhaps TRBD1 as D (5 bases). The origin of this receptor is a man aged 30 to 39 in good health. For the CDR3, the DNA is TGCAGTGCTCCCTCCGGTCGGGGGGGAAACACTGAAGCTTTCTTT. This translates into CSAPSGRGGNTEAFF.